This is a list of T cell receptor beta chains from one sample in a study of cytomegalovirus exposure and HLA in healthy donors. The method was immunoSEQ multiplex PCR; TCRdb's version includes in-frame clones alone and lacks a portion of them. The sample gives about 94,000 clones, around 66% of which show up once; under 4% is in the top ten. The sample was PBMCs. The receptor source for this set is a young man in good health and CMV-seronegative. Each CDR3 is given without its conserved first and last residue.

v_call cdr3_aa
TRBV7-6 ASSPTSGRRELF
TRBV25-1 ASSEFSDRDEKLF
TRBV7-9 SSSLVYQGTYEQY
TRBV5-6 ATHNRLAEAF
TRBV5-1 ASSFGLGRPYEQY
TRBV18 ASSPTRVSSYEQY
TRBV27 ASSLSPDRPNTGELF
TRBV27 ASTTDGRDKPLH
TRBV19 ASSIGQIPITNYGYT
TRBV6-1 ASTRAAGESGELF
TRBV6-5 ASSYQATTNQPQH
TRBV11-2 ASSKPVTGGTEAF
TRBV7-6 ASSFLAESYNEQF
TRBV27 ASSLAGGNSYEQY